The rows below give T cell receptor beta chains drawn from one sample of a study of human T cells and chemical hapten exposure. One entry per CDR3 protein results from TCRdb running MiXCR on the RACE reads. The sample consists of about 380,000 distinct CDR3 sequences, over 6% of them appearing once. Sequenced here: whole blood, sampled in connection with sensitization to the hapten diphenylcyclopropenone (DPC). These receptors were obtained from a woman between 18 and 29 years old with alopecia areata. Some clones in this sample may be carry-over from other donors' samples. CDR3s leave out the opening cysteine and the closing phenylalanine or tryptophan. Each record gives: J gene, V gene, CDR3 length, CDR3 protein.

>TRBJ2-3|TRBV10-3|14
AISGLAGGPADTQY
>TRBJ2-1|TRBV7-2|12
ASSQGGAMEEQF
>TRBJ1-1|TRBV18|11
ASSMGAATEAF
>TRBJ1-1|TRBV5-5|15
ASSLGYAGNRITEAF
>TRBJ1-2|TRBV12-3/TRBV12-4|10
ASRGTTVPYT
>TRBJ1-2|TRBV4-3|15
ASSQVNHNRGNYGYT
>TRBJ2-6|TRBV9|15
ASSGDREIPGANVLT
>TRBJ2-1|TRBV29-1|13
SVGKGSGGYNEQF
>TRBJ2-1|TRBV9|11
ASSMTSYSEQF
>TRBJ1-6|TRBV12-3/TRBV12-4|13
ASSQRGQGASPLH
>TRBJ2-3|TRBV29-1|14
SVDADSGNPGDTQY
>TRBJ2-1|TRBV3-1|14
ASSRRLVGDYNEQF
>TRBJ2-7|TRBV27|11
ASSMTGTYEQY
>TRBJ2-3|TRBV7-2|11
ASSLNELGLQY
>TRBJ1-6|TRBV28|11
ASTITTGSPLH
>TRBJ2-7|TRBV29-1|11
SARDGNSYEQY
>TRBJ2-3|TRBV7-9|13
ASSSRTGDTDTQY
>TRBJ1-3|TRBV12-3/TRBV12-4|15
ASSLERDGRSGNTIY
>TRBJ2-2|TRBV7-6|14
ASSQRTSGNTGELF
>TRBJ2-6|TRBV7-2|13
ASSLDWAGANVLT
>TRBJ1-2|TRBV27|11
ASSIQGWNGYT
>TRBJ1-1|TRBV25-1|13
ASSAGNGWNTEAF
>TRBJ2-3|TRBV11-2|13
ASSNGGYDMGTQY
>TRBJ1-2|TRBV2|10
ASRGTGLGYT
>TRBJ2-1|TRBV12-3/TRBV12-4|10
ASGTGGGEQF
>TRBJ1-1|TRBV7-9|13
ASSFSWGEGTEAF
>TRBJ2-1|TRBV7-9|13
ASSSFGTSSYEQF
>TRBJ2-3|TRBV9|12
ASSVTSGADMQY
>TRBJ2-3|TRBV13|14
ASSLESGGVSDTQY
>TRBJ1-2|TRBV6-5|13
ASSADRRANYGYT
>TRBJ2-2|TRBV6-5|13
ASSRPNLGAGELF
>TRBJ1-4|TRBV6-5|14
ASSFSLGTPREKLF
>TRBJ1-5|TRBV20-1|10
SARVEHQPQH
>TRBJ2-1|TRBV2|11
ASPEGAGNEQF
>TRBJ2-5|TRBV13|14
ASSPGTGAIQETQY
>TRBJ1-2|TRBV20-1|9
SARQAYGYT
>TRBJ2-3|TRBV2|17
ASSEGSPSGGDSTDTQY
>TRBJ1-6|TRBV4-1|15
ASSQRGRGDDNSPLH
>TRBJ2-7|TRBV2|13
ASSVDRISSYEQY
>TRBJ2-3|TRBV4-3|14
ASSQQHGGRGDTQY
>TRBJ1-2|TRBV7-9|12
ASSPVTEFYGYT
>TRBJ1-1|TRBV7-2|14
ASRIRSVVGNTEAF
>TRBJ2-3|TRBV20-1|10
SATTQARAQY
>TRBJ2-3|TRBV6-6|15
ASSYPKAVSSTDTQY
>TRBJ2-3|TRBV4-3|14
ASSQDRQLVRDTQY
>TRBJ2-3|TRBV7-2|13
ASSPGQTLTDTQY
>TRBJ1-2|TRBV7-3|9
ASTIGSLYT
>TRBJ2-1|TRBV29-1|13
SVVIRLAGGNEQF
>TRBJ2-1|TRBV4-3|13
ASSQVLSGPNEQF
>TRBJ2-3|TRBV4-3|14
ASSQDMGRYTDTQY
>TRBJ1-1|TRBV27|12
ASSLRGRIFEAF
>TRBJ1-1|TRBV4-3|16
ASSQDLGFRQANTEAF
>TRBJ2-3|TRBV9|14
ASSGTSGGASDTQY
>TRBJ1-1|TRBV7-9|13
ASSLVGTGGTEAF
>TRBJ2-3|TRBV28|12
ASSSSDGPDTQY
>TRBJ1-2|TRBV28|12
ASSLRGQPYGYT
>TRBJ2-1|TRBV19|12
ASSIGGAQNEQF
>TRBJ1-5|TRBV6-6|11
ASSYPGPMPQH
>TRBJ2-7|TRBV28|10
ATRRDSYEQY